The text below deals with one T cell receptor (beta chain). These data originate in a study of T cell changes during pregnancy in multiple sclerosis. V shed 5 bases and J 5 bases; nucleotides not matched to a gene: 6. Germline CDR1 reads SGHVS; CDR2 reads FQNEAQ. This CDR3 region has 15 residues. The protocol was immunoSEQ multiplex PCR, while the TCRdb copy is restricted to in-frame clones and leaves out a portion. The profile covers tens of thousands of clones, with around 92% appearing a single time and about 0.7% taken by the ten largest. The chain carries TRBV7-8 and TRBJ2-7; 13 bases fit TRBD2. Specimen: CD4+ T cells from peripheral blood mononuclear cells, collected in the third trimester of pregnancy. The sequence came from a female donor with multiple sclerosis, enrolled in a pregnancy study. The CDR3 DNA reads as TGTGCCAGCAGCCTACTAGCGGGAGGGCCAAACGAGCAGTACTTC. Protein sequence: CASSLLAGGPNEQYF.